The 23 T cell receptor beta chains presented below share a single source sample, sequenced in a study of cytomegalovirus exposure and HLA in healthy donors. The PCR was carried out with 60 Vbeta primers and 13 Jbeta primers. Sequencing was performed with immunoSEQ multiplex PCR; in TCRdb, only in-frame clones are kept and a portion is missing. The sample lists 210,000 or so clones, just under 85% occurring once. The sequenced material came from PBMCs. These receptors originate from a woman aged 40 to 50 in good health and CMV-seronegative.

This clone was counted between two and nine times. The chain joins TRBV5-4 to TRBJ2-5; D may be TRBD2 (5 bases). Germline values: CDR1 SGHNT, CDR2 YYREEE (reference sequence). The CDR3 covers 16 residues. V lost 4 bases, J lost 4 bases, and 20 bases lay in between. In DNA form, the CDR3 reads TGTGCCAGCAGCCAGATACGTGGGAGTGGTCGAGAGACCCAGTACTTC. It codes for CASSQIRGSGRETQYF. Using reference TRBV5-4 and TRBJ2-5 for the parts outside the CDR3, the full variable domain is ETGVTQSPTHLIKTRGQQVTLRCSSQSGHNTVSWYQQALGQGPQFIFQYYREEENGRGNFPPRFSGLQFPNYSSELNVNALELDDSALYLCASSQIRGSGRETQYFGPGTRLLVL.

The rearrangement joins TRBV4-3 to TRBJ1-2; TRBD1 aligns across 10 bases. CDR3 length equals 13 residues. Germline loops: CDR1 LGHNA, CDR2 YSLEER. V was clipped by 0 bases and J by 12 bases; unmatched bases: 4. CDR3 nucleotides: TGCGCCAGCAGCCAAGATCGCGGGACAGGGGACACCTTC. This translates into CASSQDRGTGDTF.

This clone has more than one count but fewer than ten. The rearrangement uses TRBV10-1 and TRBJ1-1; TRBD1 matches at 9 bases. Per germline, CDR1 WNHNN and CDR2 SYGVQD (reference sequence). The CDR3 consists of 14 residues. The trim removed 6 bases at V and 7 bases at J, leaving 9 bases unmatched. The CDR3 region has the DNA TGCGCCAGCAGCCCCGTCCCGGGACAGGGTGAAGCTTTCTTT. Encoded protein: CASSPVPGQGEAFF.

The chain links TRBV7-9 to TRBJ2-4; 7 bases align to TRBD1. J was trimmed by 4 bases and V by 3 bases; bases with no gene match: 9. The CDR3 contains 16 residues. Germline loops: CDR1 SEHNR, CDR2 FQNEAQ (reference sequence). CDR3 coding DNA: TGTGCCAGCAGCTTTGGAGTCGGGGACAGTAAAAACATTCAGTACTTC. This codes for CASSFGVGDSKNIQYF.

The chain recombines TRBV12-5 with TRBJ2-1, with 10 bases lining up with TRBD2. From germline, CDR1 is LGHNT and CDR2 FRNRAP. V dropped 4 bases and J dropped 7; count of bases not matched to a gene: 10. The CDR3 covers 16 residues. The CDR3 loop reads CASGSGSGGAENEQFF. The CDR3, as DNA: TGTGCTAGTGGTTCCGGGAGCGGGGGGGCAGAGAATGAGCAGTTCTTC.

V is TRBV27 and J is TRBJ2-7; 7 positions match TRBD1. The CDR3 sequence is 14 residues long. The germline CDR1 and CDR2 sequences are MNHEY and SMNVEV (reference sequence). J gave up 3 bases and V 5 bases, and 7 bases lay outside the gene matches. The CDR3 is CASSSRQGFYEQYF. For the CDR3, the DNA is TGTGCCAGCAGTAGCAGACAGGGCTTCTACGAGCAGTACTTC.

This clone was observed a handful of times. The chain employs TRBV7-2 and TRBJ1-3; D is uncertain. Germline assignment: CDR1 SGHTA and CDR2 FQGNSA. Trimming pared 10 bases from V and 3 bases from J, leaving 16 bases between. The CDR3 totals 14 residues. In DNA form, the CDR3 reads TGTGCCACCGAATATACTAGAGGTGGAAACACCATATATTTT. This sequence encodes CATEYTRGGNTIYF.

The CDR3 DNA follows: TGTGCCAGCAGTTCTCTAGCACCTCCTACGCAGTATTTT. Translated: CASSSLAPPTQYF. The gene calls are TRBV28 and TRBJ2-3; a weak D match, TRBD2 (5 bases). From germline, CDR1 is MDHEN and CDR2 SYDVKM. Trimming took 4 bases from V and 8 from J, leaving 13 bases between them. The CDR3 contains 13 residues.

This chain links TRBV5-6 with TRBJ1-2; 10 nucleotides align to TRBD1. The V segment lost 3 bases and the J segment 11 bases; nucleotides outside the gene matches: 7. Germline-derived CDR1 and CDR2 are SGHDT and YYEEEE. The CDR3 totals 13 residues. CDR3 loop: CASSSPGQGRYTF. The CDR3 region has the DNA TGTGCCAGCAGCTCTCCGGGACAGGGGAGGTACACCTTC.

The V gene is TRBV6-5, the J gene TRBJ1-2; D remains unclear. Germline-derived CDR1 and CDR2 are MNHEY and SVGAGI. V shed 0 bases and J shed 5 bases, with 10 bases lying between them. This CDR3 spans 14 amino acids. This CDR3 is CASSYSGRVYGYTF. CDR3 nucleotide sequence: TGTGCCAGCAGTTACTCGGGGAGGGTATATGGCTACACCTTC.

The rearrangement uses TRBV4-1 and TRBJ2-5; D might be TRBD2 (5 bases). Trimming left V 0 bases short and J 1 base short, with 9 bases between. Germline CDR1 and CDR2: MGHRA and YSYEKL. The CDR3 sequence is 15 residues long. CDR3 sequence reads: CASSQDGVSQETQYF. In nucleotides, the CDR3 is TGCGCCAGCAGCCAAGACGGGGTTTCCCAAGAGACCCAGTACTTC.

The V call is TRBV9, the J call TRBJ1-6; TRBD1 aligns across 8 bases. V trimming: 3 bases; J trimming: 0 bases; junction bases outside the gene matches: 8. Per germline, CDR1 SGDLS and CDR2 YYNGEE. The CDR3 is 18 amino acids. The CDR3 nucleotides are TGTGCCAGCAGCGAAGGGCAGGGGGCGAGCTCCTATAATTCACCCCTCCACTTT. This sequence encodes CASSEGQGASSYNSPLHF.

The chain is built from TRBV19 and TRBJ1-2, with 8 positions matching TRBD1. The junction had 9 bases not matched to a gene; V was cut back by 6 bases and J by 6 bases. This CDR3 has 14 residues. The germline V gene encodes CDR1 LNHDA and CDR2 SQIVND (reference sequence). The CDR3 nucleotides are TGTGCCAGTAGCCCAGGGGGCTGGAGGAATGGCTACACCTTC. This translates into CASSPGGWRNGYTF.

The chain has TRBV19 and TRBJ2-5; maybe TRBD1 (6 bases). Germline V gives CDR1 LNHDA, CDR2 SQIVND (reference sequence). Trimming took 5 bases from V and 3 from J, leaving 19 bases between them. The CDR3 is made up of 16 amino acids. The CDR3 DNA follows: TGTGCCAGTAGTGAATATGGGGTAGAGGGGGAAGAGACCCAGTACTTC. Protein: CASSEYGVEGEETQYF.

The V and J genes are TRBV5-1 and TRBJ1-5; no clear D. CDR3 length: 15 residues. Germline loops: CDR1 SGHRS, CDR2 YFSETQ. V lost 0 bases and J lost 2, with 9 bases in between. CDR3 protein: CASSLGEGGNQPQHF. The CDR3, as DNA: TGCGCCAGCAGCTTGGGGGAGGGAGGCAATCAGCCCCAGCATTTT. Based on the CDR3 plus reference TRBV5-1 and TRBJ1-5, the full variable domain is KAGVTQTPRYLIKTRGQQVTLSCSPISGHRSVSWYQQTPGQGLQFLFEYFSETQRNKGNFPGRFSGRQFSNSRSEMNVSTLELGDSALYLCASSLGEGGNQPQHFGDGTRLSIL.

The chain has TRBV5-5 and TRBJ2-1, with 10 nucleotides matching TRBD2. CDR1 and CDR2 from the germline V gene are SGHKS and YYEKEE (reference sequence). This CDR3 has 15 amino acids. V dropped 4 bases and J dropped 6; count of bases not matched to a gene: 7. The CDR3 DNA reads TGTGCCAGCAGCGGGGGACTAGCGACCCTCAATGAGCAGTTCTTC. Its translation: CASSGGLATLNEQFF. Full variable domain (missing parts from reference TRBV5-5 and TRBJ2-1): DAGVTQSPTHLIKTRGQQVTLRCSPISGHKSVSWYQQVLGQGPQFIFQYYEKEERGRGNFPDRFSARQFPNYSSELNVNALLLGDSALYLCASSGGLATLNEQFFGPGTRLTVL.

The rearrangement joins TRBV5-1 to TRBJ1-4, with D tentatively TRBD1 (5 bases). V was pared by 0 bases and J by 3 bases, with 15 bases between. Germline lookup yields CDR1 SGHRS and CDR2 YFSETQ. This CDR3 is 17 amino acids long. The CDR3 DNA reads as TGCGCCAGCAGCTTGGCCGGTCTAGGGGCCGCTAATGAAAAACTGTTTTTT. Translation: CASSLAGLGAANEKLFF.

V gene TRBV30 combines with J gene TRBJ1-1; D uncertain. The germline CDR1 and CDR2 sequences are GTSNPN and SVGIG (reference sequence). V gave up 2 bases and J gave up 1 base, with 11 bases separating them. The CDR3 is 14 residues long. CDR3: CAWSPSRQNTEAFF. The CDR3 DNA sequence: TGTGCCTGGAGTCCGAGCCGTCAGAACACTGAAGCTTTCTTT.

V gene TRBV6-1 combines with J gene TRBJ1-2; the D is unclear. Germline lookup yields CDR1 MNHNS and CDR2 SASEGT. V gave up 2 bases and J gave up 4 bases, with 17 bases separating them. The CDR3 is 16 residues long. In DNA, the CDR3 is TGTGCCAGCAGTGAACCACAATCGTCCCTAGTCTATGGCTACACCTTC. Its protein is CASSEPQSSLVYGYTF.

The V and J genes are TRBV30 and TRBJ2-3; 8 nucleotides agree with TRBD1. Germline V lookup: CDR1 GTSNPN, CDR2 SVGIG (reference sequence). The CDR3 runs to 12 residues. V lost 3 bases, J lost 4 bases, and 0 bases stayed unmatched. CDR3 sequence reads: CAWSRGPDTQYF. The CDR3 nucleotides read TGTGCCTGGAGCAGGGGGCCAGATACGCAGTATTTT.

The chain employs TRBV4-1 and TRBJ1-5; D not resolved. The CDR3 sequence is 16 residues long. Between the trimmed V and J ends, which lost 0 bases and 3 bases, there was a span of 12 bases. CDR1 MGHRA and CDR2 YSYEKL come from the germline V gene. CDR3 sequence (DNA): TGCGCCAGCAGCCAAGAGATCCAGGAATACAATCAGCCCCAGCATTTT. As protein: CASSQEIQEYNQPQHF.

The chain employs TRBV6-1 and TRBJ1-3, with D possibly matching TRBD1 (6 bases). Trimming stripped 4 bases from V and 2 bases from J, with 12 bases between. The germline CDR1 and CDR2 sequences are MNHNS and SASEGT. This CDR3 comprises 15 residues. CDR3 coding DNA: TGTGCCAGCAGTGTGGGGGCGTTTACTGGAAACACCATATATTTT. It specifies CASSVGAFTGNTIYF.

This CDR3 is CASSIGMGQAKNIQYF. CDR3 sequence (DNA): TGTGCCAGTAGTATAGGGATGGGGCAAGCCAAAAACATTCAGTACTTC. This sequence joins TRBV19 and TRBJ2-4, with D possibly matching TRBD1 (5 bases). The V gene lost 1 base and the J gene lost 0 bases, with 10 bases spanning the gap. CDR3 length: 16 amino acids. The germline V gene has CDR1 LNHDA and CDR2 SQIVND (reference sequence).